The rows below give T cell receptor beta chains drawn from one sample of a study of T cells after somatic rescue of genetic block. Clones were read by immunoSEQ multiplex PCR, and TCRdb kept only the in-frame ones, dropping some. Among tens of thousands of clones, 85% to 90% were seen once, and the ten largest hold roughly 1.5%. What was sequenced was peripheral blood mononuclear cells (PBMCs). These receptors were collected from a woman aged 18-35 years. CDR3s include the opening cysteine and the closing phenylalanine or tryptophan. D genes are given only for firm matches. Not all rows give a size; the values are once, few, many and, for expanded clones, a class.

d_call	clone_size	v_call	cdr3_length	j_call	cdr3_aa	cdr3_nt
-	-	TRBV7-6	16	TRBJ2-7	CASSSEAVLGGYEQYF	TGTGCCAGCAGCTCCGAGGCAGTACTGGGGGGCTACGAGCAGTACTTC
-	once	TRBV19	15	TRBJ1-5	CASSSLRVSNQPQHF	TGTGCCAGTAGTAGTCTTCGGGTTAGCAATCAGCCCCAGCATTTT
-	-	TRBV5-6	12	TRBJ1-2	CASSLIERGYTF	TGTGCCAGCAGCTTGATAGAACGGGGCTACACCTTC
-	few	TRBV10-3	12	TRBJ1-2	CAISERIHGYTF	TGTGCCATCAGTGAGCGGATCCATGGCTACACCTTC
-	-	TRBV27	15	TRBJ1-5	CASTNFVGSNQPQHF	TGTGCCAGCACTAACTTCGTTGGGAGCAATCAGCCCCAGCATTTT
TRBD1	-	TRBV6-1	15	TRBJ2-2	CASSESETGGGELFF	TGTGCCAGCAGTGAAAGCGAGACAGGGGGCGGGGAGCTGTTTTTT
-	-	TRBV4-3	16	TRBJ2-5	CASSQDPGARQETQYF	TGCGCCAGCAGCCAAGATCCGGGGGCGCGACAAGAGACCCAGTACTTC
-	-	TRBV4-3	15	TRBJ2-4	CASSQEWRQGRIQYF	TGCGCCAGCAGCCAAGAATGGCGGCAGGGAAGAATTCAGTACTTC
-	-	TRBV4-1	13	TRBJ2-7	CASSQDSGYEQYF	TGCGCCAGCAGCCAAGATTCGGGATACGAGCAGTACTTC
TRBD2	-	TRBV18	16	TRBJ2-5	CASSYGLAGAGETQYF	TGTGCCAGCTCATACGGACTAGCGGGAGCTGGAGAGACCCAGTACTTC
-	-	TRBV9	13	TRBJ1-1	CASSVVAETEAFF	TGTGCCAGCAGCGTAGTGGCGGAAACTGAAGCTTTCTTT
-	-	TRBV30	14	TRBJ1-4	CAWSVGGGNEKLFF	TGTGCCTGGAGTGTAGGAGGGGGGAATGAAAAACTGTTTTTT
TRBD2	-	TRBV7-3	17	TRBJ2-1	CASSLMAGRGSYNEQFF	TGTGCCAGCAGCTTAATGGCCGGGAGGGGCTCCTACAATGAGCAGTTCTTC
-	-	TRBV14	15	TRBJ1-4	CASSQGPRENEKLFF	TGTGCCAGCAGCCAAGGCCCCCGGGAGAATGAAAAACTGTTTTTT
-	-	TRBV28	12	TRBJ2-1	CASSFAGNEQFF	TGTGCCAGCAGTTTCGCGGGCAATGAGCAGTTCTTC
-	-	TRBV5-4	12	TRBJ2-4	CASSWEGGRKYF	TGTGCCAGCAGCTGGGAGGGGGGGCGAAAGTACTTC
-	-	TRBV20-1	10	TRBJ1-1	CSALRGEAFF	TGCAGTGCCCTGAGGGGTGAAGCTTTCTTT
-	-	TRBV6-1	16	TRBJ1-6	CASSESPWSYNSPLHF	TGTGCCAGCAGTGAATCCCCCTGGTCCTATAATTCACCCCTCCACTTT
TRBD2	-	TRBV19	16	TRBJ2-7	CASSGFGLAGTYEQYF	TGTGCCAGTAGTGGTTTCGGTCTAGCGGGGACCTACGAGCAGTACTTC
-	-	TRBV19	13	TRBJ1-1	CASTLLQGTEAFF	TGTGCCAGTACCCTCCTCCAGGGGACTGAAGCTTTCTTT
-	few	TRBV27	14	TRBJ1-1	CASFSYLGNTEAFF	TGTGCCAGTTTCTCCTACTTGGGGAACACTGAAGCTTTCTTT
-	-	TRBV14	14	TRBJ2-5	CASSQGREVETQYF	TGTGCCAGCAGCCAAGGGAGGGAGGTCGAGACCCAGTACTTC
TRBD1	-	TRBV28	14	TRBJ1-2	CASSAGTENYGYTF	TGTGCCAGCAGTGCCGGGACAGAGAACTATGGCTACACCTTC
TRBD1	-	TRBV28	14	TRBJ2-7	CASTPDRVAYEQYF	TGTGCCAGCACCCCGGACAGGGTGGCCTACGAGCAGTACTTC
TRBD1	-	TRBV6-5	13	TRBJ1-2	CASTPGTGGSYTF	TGTGCCAGCACCCCAGGGACAGGGGGCAGCTACACCTTC
-	-	TRBV18	14	TRBJ2-1	CASSPARSLYEQFF	TGTGCCAGCTCTCCAGCGCGTAGTCTCTATGAGCAGTTCTTC
-	-	TRBV28	11	TRBJ1-5	CASAGDQPQHF	TGTGCCAGCGCAGGTGATCAGCCCCAGCATTTT
TRBD2	-	TRBV29-1	13	TRBJ2-7	CSVVERGTYEQYF	TGCAGCGTTGTAGAGCGGGGGACCTACGAGCAGTACTTC
-	-	TRBV2	12	TRBJ1-1	CASNMRAAEAFF	TGTGCCAGCAATATGAGGGCGGCTGAAGCTTTCTTT
-	-	TRBV5-1	13	TRBJ2-5	CASGAQVQETQYF	TGCGCCAGCGGCGCTCAGGTCCAAGAGACCCAGTACTTC
-	-	TRBV27	15	TRBJ1-2	CASSLSGTPNYGYTF	TGTGCCAGCAGTTTATCCGGGACACCTAACTATGGCTACACCTTC
TRBD1	-	TRBV27	16	TRBJ1-2	CASSTQTGGAFYGYTF	TGTGCCAGCAGTACCCAGACAGGGGGCGCGTTCTATGGCTACACCTTC
-	-	TRBV2	15	TRBJ2-7	CASSYGLPRSYEQYF	TGTGCCAGCAGTTATGGTCTTCCTAGATCTTACGAGCAGTACTTC
-	-	TRBV28	15	TRBJ1-5	CASSLYRAGNQPQHF	TGTGCCAGCAGTTTATACAGGGCAGGCAATCAGCCCCAGCATTTT
-	-	TRBV6-4	13	TRBJ2-1	CASSDKGTDEQFF	TGTGCCAGCAGTGACAAAGGAACGGATGAGCAGTTCTTC
-	few	TRBV6-4	16	TRBJ2-1	CASSDSARTSYNEQFF	TGTGCCAGCAGTGACTCAGCAAGGACATCCTACAATGAGCAGTTCTTC
TRBD2	once	TRBV9	17	TRBJ2-1	CASSVATSAGGHNEQFF	TGTGCCAGCAGCGTAGCTACATCTGCGGGAGGGCACAATGAGCAGTTCTTC
TRBD1	-	TRBV11-2	16	TRBJ1-5	CASSPLTGVSNQPQHF	TGTGCCAGCAGCCCGCTTACAGGGGTGAGCAATCAGCCCCAGCATTTT
-	-	TRBV28	17	TRBJ1-6	CASSLPRGRTQNSPLHF	TGTGCCAGCAGTTTGCCCCGAGGACGGACGCAAAATTCACCCCTCCACTTT
-	-	TRBV5-1	13	TRBJ1-5	CASSLGRNQPQHF	TGCGCCAGCAGCTTGGGCAGAAATCAGCCCCAGCATTTT
-	-	TRBV10-3	16	TRBJ2-6	CAISPGRVSGANVLTF	TGTGCCATCAGCCCGGGACGGGTCTCTGGGGCCAACGTCCTGACTTTC
-	-	TRBV9	13	TRBJ2-3	CASSVRGTDTQYF	TGTGCCAGCAGCGTACGTGGGACAGATACGCAGTATTTT
-	-	TRBV9	16	TRBJ1-2	CASSVGPSGVGYGYTF	TGTGCCAGCAGCGTAGGTCCCTCGGGGGTTGGTTATGGCTACACCTTC
-	-	TRBV6-5	15	TRBJ2-1	CASSYSRLEAHEQFF	TGTGCCAGCAGTTACTCGAGACTAGAGGCCCATGAGCAGTTCTTC
-	-	TRBV19	14	TRBJ1-4	CASSTSGANEKLFF	TGTGCCAGTAGTACCAGCGGGGCTAATGAAAAACTGTTTTTT
-	-	TRBV29-1	12	TRBJ1-5	CSVGTFDQPQHF	TGCAGCGTGGGGACCTTCGATCAGCCCCAGCATTTT
-	once	TRBV29-1	12	TRBJ2-7	CSVGRGTYEQYF	TGCAGCGTTGGTAGGGGGACTTACGAGCAGTACTTC
TRBD2	-	TRBV5-4	17	TRBJ2-5	CASSKTIPGGSGETQYF	TGTGCCAGCAGTAAGACCATCCCTGGCGGGAGCGGCGAGACCCAGTACTTC
TRBD1	-	TRBV10-2	16	TRBJ2-6	CASTGQGAAGANVLTF	TGCGCCAGCACGGGGCAGGGGGCCGCTGGGGCCAACGTCCTGACTTTC
TRBD1	-	TRBV5-1	14	TRBJ2-7	CASSLATGANEQYF	TGCGCCAGCAGCTTGGCCACAGGGGCCAACGAGCAGTACTTC
-	-	TRBV11-2	16	TRBJ1-2	CASSRWLQKTNYGYTF	TGTGCCAGCAGCCGGTGGCTGCAGAAAACTAACTATGGCTACACCTTC
-	-	TRBV27	15	TRBJ1-1	CASSLSPGAGTEAFF	TGTGCCAGCAGTTTAAGCCCGGGAGCAGGCACTGAAGCTTTCTTT
-	-	TRBV30	11	TRBJ2-7	CAWSSAYEQYF	TGTGCCTGGAGCTCGGCCTACGAGCAGTACTTC